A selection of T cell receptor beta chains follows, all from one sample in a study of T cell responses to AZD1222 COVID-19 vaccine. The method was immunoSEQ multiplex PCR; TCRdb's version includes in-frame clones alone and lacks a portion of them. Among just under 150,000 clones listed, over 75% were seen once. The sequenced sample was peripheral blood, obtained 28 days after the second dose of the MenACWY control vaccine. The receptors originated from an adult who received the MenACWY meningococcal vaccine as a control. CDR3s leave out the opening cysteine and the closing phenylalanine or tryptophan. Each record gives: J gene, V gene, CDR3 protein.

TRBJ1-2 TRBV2 ASRRTGDDGYT
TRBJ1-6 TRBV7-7 ASSLRDMVGNSPLH
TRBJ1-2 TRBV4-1 ASTHRGHYGYT
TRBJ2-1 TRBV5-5 ASSLGLAGAYNEQF
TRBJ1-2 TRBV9 ASSGLGTGGDGYT
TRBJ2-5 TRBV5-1 ASSLAESRYQETQY
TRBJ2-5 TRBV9 ASSPFGLPSETQY
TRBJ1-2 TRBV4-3 ASSQGLGDYGYT
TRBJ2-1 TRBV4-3 ASSQDRWGEQF
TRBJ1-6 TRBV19 ASSFGTVNSPLH
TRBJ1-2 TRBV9 ASSPSGTGGSNYGYT
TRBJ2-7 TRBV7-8 ASSLVSGGPYEQY
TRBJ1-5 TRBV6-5 ASSPLTGEPQH
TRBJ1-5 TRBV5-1 ASSLAGQGEEPQH
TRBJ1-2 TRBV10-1 ASSERTGGTGYT
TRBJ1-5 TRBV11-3 ASSLDLQGNQPQH
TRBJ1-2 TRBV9 ASSGPRQGSSSGYT
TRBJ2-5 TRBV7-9 ASSLLGQVQETQY
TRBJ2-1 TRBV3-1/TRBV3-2 ASSIAEGRQF
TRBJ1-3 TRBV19 ASRRTTLRNTIY
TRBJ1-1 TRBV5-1 ASSALGQNTEAF
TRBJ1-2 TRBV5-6 ASSLIEGGYGYT
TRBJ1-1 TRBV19 ASSKQNRGTEAF
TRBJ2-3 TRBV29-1 SVDLKGISDTQY
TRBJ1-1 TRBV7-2 ASSYQVRPTEAF
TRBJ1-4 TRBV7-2 ASSRHRDRGRGANEKLF
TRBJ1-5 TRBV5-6 ASSLDNNSNQPQH
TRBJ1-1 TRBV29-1 SAGKGAETEAF
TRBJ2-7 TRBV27 ASSLGQQQY
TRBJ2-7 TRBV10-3 AITHSNRGRGEQY
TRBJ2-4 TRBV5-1 ASSLGVGLENIQY
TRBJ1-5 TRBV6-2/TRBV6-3 ASSSQGGNQPQH
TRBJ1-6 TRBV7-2 ASSLGGQNSPLH
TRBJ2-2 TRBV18 ASSPFEGPSTGELF
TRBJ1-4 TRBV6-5 ASTDRDRGEKLF
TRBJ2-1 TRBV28 ASSFGGGDYNEQF
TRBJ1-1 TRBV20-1 SASGGLGTEAF
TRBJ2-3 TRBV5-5 ASSLRTRPTLRFTDTQY
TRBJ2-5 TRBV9 ASSVEGWAGETQY